This T cell receptor beta chain was obtained from a study of cytomegalovirus exposure and HLA in healthy donors. Study-level findings and limits: Later analysis identified a missense DCLRE1C variant that was linked to TCR beta V- and J-gene trimming. The productive fraction for most TCR beta V segments was about 87% or about 30% in an earlier analysis.

As concerns this clone: The antigen remains undetermined.

The ends were cut back, 8 bases at V and 3 bases at J, with 15 bases in the middle. The CDR3 has 14 amino acids. Looked up from germline, CDR1 is SNHLY and CDR2 is FYNNEI. PCR amplification relied on 60 Vbeta primers (plus 13 Jbeta primers). TCRdb's table, derived via immunoSEQ multiplex PCR, lists solely in-frame clones and lacks some. This table lists 65,000 to 80,000 clones. Input material: PBMCs. This TCR derives from a young man in good health and CMV-seronegative. The J gene is TRBJ2-3, the V gene TRBV2; TRBD2 might be the D (6 bases). CDR3 coding DNA: TGTGCCAGCCTTTCAGCAGGGAGGACAGATACGCAGTATTTT. Protein product: CASLSAGRTDTQYF.